This T cell receptor (beta chain) was observed in a study of cytomegalovirus exposure and HLA in healthy donors. PCR was performed using 60 Vbeta and 13 Jbeta primers. Sequencing used immunoSEQ multiplex PCR; TCRdb keeps in-frame clones, though not all of them. Found here are about 170,000 clones, roughly four fifths of them singletons; the top ten hold 2% to 2.5%. Findings and caveats of the study: On later analysis, the bulk of CMV-associated TCR beta chains appeared to be HLA-restricted. It is likely that the observed cluster of highly shared sequence variants was a sequencing artifact. One variant, a missense change in DCLRE1C, was linked in a later analysis to TCR beta V- and J-gene trimming. Information on immune exposure was restricted to one variable (CMV serostatus).

Concerning this clone itself: Its antigen is not known.

The V end lost 0 bases, the J end lost 0 bases, and 10 bases lay between the germline ends. Germline CDR1 and CDR2: SGDLS and YYNGEE. The CDR3 contains 15 residues. This chain joins TRBV9 and TRBJ2-7; D is uncertain. Sequenced input: PBMCs. This clonotype was obtained from a woman in her twenties or thirties in good health and CMV-seropositive. The CDR3, as DNA: TGTGCCAGCAGCGTAGCCGGAGTACCCTCCTACGAGCAGTACTTC. Translated, it gives CASSVAGVPSYEQYF.